The T cell receptor (beta chain) described here comes from a study of blood T cell repertoires in COVID-19. Study-wide background: Acute and convalescent COVID-19 specimens originated in the United States, Italy and Spain. Nucleic acid was either cDNA or gDNA, and it came from T cells, B-cell-depleted T cells, or PBMCs.

Authors' data handling: Nucleated cell counts were estimated from reference gene primer amplification. The protocol was immunoSEQ multiplex PCR, while the TCRdb copy is restricted to in-frame clones and leaves out a portion. V, J and clone size were drawn from that table, and D and trimming were deduced from the DNA. Of around 62,000 clones in the sample, approximately 93% were seen once. The CDR3 runs 15 residues. Germline V gene data show CDR1 as SGHDN and CDR2 as FVKESK. Trimming pared 4 bases from V and 0 bases from J, leaving 12 bases between. Sequencing was performed on peripheral blood. The TCR comes from a man between 65 and 85 years old with active COVID-19. This chain joins TRBV14 and TRBJ1-1; D gene uncertain. CDR3 coding DNA: TGTGCCAGCAGCCCGATTGCACACCTGAACACTGAAGCTTTCTTT. This gives the protein CASSPIAHLNTEAFF.